The TCR beta chain under discussion was sequenced for a study of blood T cells in healthy people across ages. Study information: Through template switching, about one barcoded beta molecule was captured per two T cells, as measured in model experiments.

Study-wide results and caveats: More naive CD4+ cells and higher diversity marked long-lived donors relative to aged donors. Per million T cells, TCR beta diversity dropped roughly linearly as age increased.

With a J-beta primer mix and a sample-barcoded 5' primer, a second PCR ran 7 to 11 cycles. TCRdb re-called the 5' RACE reads through MiXCR, storing one row per CDR3 protein. The sample carries over 600,000 distinct CDR3 sequences, 40% to 50% recorded once. V was pared by 5 bases and J by 6 bases, with 7 bases of the junction left unmatched. Germline CDR1 is SQVTM and CDR2 is ANQGSEA. The CDR3 covers 14 residues. In this sample, this clonotype turned up a few times. Its antigen is not identified. This receptor was taken from a man older than 75 in good health. The V and J genes are TRBV29-1 and TRBJ2-3; 11 nucleotides agree with TRBD1. Sequenced sample: blood. CDR3 region: CSVFGTGGADTQYF. For the CDR3, the DNA is TGCAGCGTTTTTGGGACAGGGGGTGCCGATACGCAGTATTTT.